This T cell receptor beta chain originates from a study of glioma-infiltrating T cells after dendritic cell vaccination. Study background: Glioblastoma patients came from Phase I and II dendritic cell vaccination trials. Three intradermal dendritic cell vaccine injections were given every two weeks. Notes on the study in general: Higher pretreatment TIL content predicted longer progression-free time and survival.

About this clone: No antigen is known for it.

V was trimmed by 5 bases and J by 5 bases, leaving 19 bases between them. This CDR3 has 15 amino acids. Germline-derived CDR1 and CDR2 are KGHSH and LQKENI. None of the glioblastoma patients had an isocitrate dehydrogenase mutation. TCRdb's table, derived via immunoSEQ multiplex PCR, lists solely in-frame clones and lacks some. The sample shows 85,000 to 110,000 clones, roughly 79% of them seen only once. The clonotype was recovered from a human donor with glioblastoma. Source: blood, taken before dendritic cell vaccination. V is TRBV18 and J is TRBJ2-7, with D perhaps matching TRBD1 (6 bases). The CDR3 DNA is TGTGCCAGCTCATTCCGGACAGTTCAAGTCAACGAGCAGTACTTC. This translates into CASSFRTVQVNEQYF.